This is a list of T cell receptor beta chains from one sample in a study of regulatory T cells in long-lasting Graves disease. Each CDR3 protein gets one entry after TCRdb re-called the multiplex PCR reads with MiXCR. This table has under 300,000 distinct CDR3 sequences, 15% to 20% appearing once. The same specimen was also included in a second study, on T cells in Graves' hyperthyroidism and ophthalmopathy.

The sample here was peripheral blood mononuclear cells (PBMCs), taken at new diagnosis, from a patient treated with antithyroid drugs. The receptors here all came from a woman in her thirties with Graves disease. Each CDR3 is given without its conserved first and last residue.

v_call	cdr3_length	j_call	cdr3_aa
TRBV6-5	13	TRBJ1-1	ASSYSPGELTEAF
TRBV20-1	13	TRBJ1-6	SARVPTGGNSPLH
TRBV5-1	14	TRBJ2-5	ASSQTSGGARETQY
TRBV6-2/TRBV6-3	11	TRBJ1-2	ASLGGSYYGYT
TRBV10-3	15	TRBJ2-3	AIRALLAGADRDTQY
TRBV4-2	13	TRBJ2-6	ASSQDMSGANVLT
TRBV20-1	11	TRBJ1-1	SAAAGVNTEAF
TRBV18	11	TRBJ1-2	ASTPTGGYGYT
TRBV6-4	13	TRBJ2-1	ASRFSASSYNEQF
TRBV18	9	TRBJ2-2	ASYNTGELF
TRBV2	10	TRBJ2-1	VSSGVYNEQF
TRBV29-1	10	TRBJ2-5	SVDMQGETQY
TRBV7-3	11	TRBJ2-3	ASSPGPSYTQY
TRBV7-6	12	TRBJ2-3	ASSLGVGPDTQY
TRBV7-6	11	TRBJ2-5	ASSPLVQETQY
TRBV7-2	15	TRBJ2-5	ASSLRLAGAGQETQY
TRBV7-9	12	TRBJ1-1	ASSLAGRNTEAF
TRBV2	13	TRBJ1-1	ASRARRDMNTEAF
TRBV12-3/TRBV12-4	14	TRBJ2-5	ASGNPGLARQETQY
TRBV5-1	14	TRBJ2-3	ASSLEGSGGADTQY
TRBV20-1	12	TRBJ2-7	SASPLAGTYEQY
TRBV25-1	15	TRBJ2-5	ASSDTTVGGISETQY
TRBV7-3	12	TRBJ2-3	ASSRLGNTDTQY
TRBV20-1	15	TRBJ2-1	SARLRASGGAGNEQF
TRBV7-6	14	TRBJ2-2	ASSPLGHPSTGELF
TRBV18	14	TRBJ2-1	ASSPDPAGGYNEQF
TRBV7-6	11	TRBJ2-1	ASSSPAGNEQF
TRBV6-1	13	TRBJ2-2	ASSIGTVNTGELF
TRBV11-1	11	TRBJ2-2	ASSSRQGGELF
TRBV5-1	11	TRBJ1-1	ASRVGDGAEAF
TRBV2	10	TRBJ1-5	ASSQTGEPQH
TRBV6-1	12	TRBJ2-4	ASSRGQGESIQY
TRBV19	15	TRBJ1-4	ASSLPIGTATNEKLF
TRBV11-2	12	TRBJ1-1	ASSLKQSGTEAF
TRBV7-2	14	TRBJ2-7	ASSLEGRASYYEQY
TRBV5-1	13	TRBJ1-4	ASSLWSGTNEKLF